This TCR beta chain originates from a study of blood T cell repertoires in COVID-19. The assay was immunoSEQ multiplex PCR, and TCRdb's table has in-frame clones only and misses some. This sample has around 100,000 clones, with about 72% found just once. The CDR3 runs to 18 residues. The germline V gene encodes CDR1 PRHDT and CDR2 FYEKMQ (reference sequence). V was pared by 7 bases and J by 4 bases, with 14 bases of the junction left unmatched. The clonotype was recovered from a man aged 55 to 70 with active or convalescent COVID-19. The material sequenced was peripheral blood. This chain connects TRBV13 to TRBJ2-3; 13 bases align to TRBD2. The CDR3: CASTGLAGVRIGADTQYF. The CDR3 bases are TGTGCCAGCACCGGACTAGCGGGAGTTCGGATAGGCGCAGATACGCAGTATTTT.